This T cell receptor beta chain was captured by sequencing in a study of shared clonotypes between healthy human individuals. The test was conducted at deep level. Profiled with immunoSEQ multiplex PCR; TCRdb holds only in-frame clones, not every one. The table records about 2 million clones, about 95% of them present only once. This CDR3 is 15 amino acids long. The germline V gene has CDR1 MGHRA and CDR2 YSYEKL. The ends were cut back, 3 bases at V and 2 bases at J, with 14 bases in the middle. The source of this sequence is a man between 18 and 29 years old in good health. This sequence joins TRBV4-1 and TRBJ2-7, with D possibly being TRBD1 (6 bases). Material: naive CD4+ T cells sorted from blood. The subset denotes: CD45RA+ positively selected. CDR3: CASSHPTGFPYEQYF. The CDR3 nucleotides read TGCGCCAGCAGCCACCCAACAGGGTTTCCCTACGAGCAGTACTTC.